These 9 T cell receptor beta chains were all obtained from the same sample, sequenced in a study of response to subunit inactivated influenza vaccine. TCRdb ran MiXCR on the RT-PCR reads and lists one entry per CDR3 protein. The table lists 550,000 to 800,000 distinct CDR3 sequences, about 15% of them singletons, with 6% to 7% in the top ten. The specimen comprised PBMCs from blood, sampled around two weeks before vaccination. The origin of the receptors is a man aged 45-65 years who received an inactivated influenza vaccine.

This clonotype was counted between two and nine times. The chain links TRBV20-1 to TRBJ2-5; D gene unclear. The V end was cut by 4 bases, the J end by 1 base, with 7 bases between. The length of the CDR3 is 12 residues. Germline CDR1 DFQATT, CDR2 SNEGSKA (reference sequence). CDR3: CSATQPQETQYF. As DNA, the CDR3 is TGCAGTGCTACACAACCCCAAGAGACCCAGTACTTC.

The chain recombines TRBV7-9 with TRBJ2-7, with 8 positions matching TRBD2. Losses at the gene ends were 5 bases for V and 7 bases for J; bases not matched to a gene: 13. The CDR3 loop spans 15 amino acids. Germline CDR1 and CDR2: SEHNR and FQNEAQ (reference sequence). The CDR3 loop reads CASSRGGLADGEQYF. The CDR3 bases are TGTGCCAGCAGCCGGGGGGGACTTGCTGACGGTGAGCAGTACTTC.

This clonotype came up a few times. The gene calls are TRBV4-3 and TRBJ2-2, with D unclear. Germline V CDR1 and CDR2: LGHNA, YSLEER. The CDR3 consists of 14 residues. Trimming stripped 4 bases from V and 4 bases from J, with 10 bases between. This chain's CDR3 is CASSRFSGTGELFF. The CDR3 nucleotides read TGCGCCAGCAGCCGGTTCTCGGGCACCGGGGAGCTGTTTTTT.

V usage is TRBV5-4 and J usage is TRBJ2-2; weak D call: TRBD1 (5 bases). The germline V gene has CDR1 SGHNT and CDR2 YYREEE (reference sequence). The germline V and J ends were trimmed by 0 bases and 9 bases, with 18 bases remaining between them. The CDR3 runs to 16 residues. CDR3 in DNA: TGTGCCAGCAGCTTGGCCAGGGCCGGTGGAGCCAGGGAGCTGTTTTTT. Protein product: CASSLARAGGARELFF.

In this sample, this clonotype turned up many times. The genes are TRBV5-1 and TRBJ1-2; D call uncertain. The germline V gene has CDR1 SGHRS and CDR2 YFSETQ. Trimming shortened V by 0 bases and J by 0 bases, and 6 bases separated the two germline ends. The CDR3 spans 14 residues. The CDR3 loop reads CASSLGQSNYGYTF. The CDR3 DNA follows: TGCGCCAGCAGCTTGGGCCAGTCTAACTATGGCTACACCTTC. Looking up the rest from reference TRBV5-1 and TRBJ1-2 gives the full variable domain: KAGVTQTPRYLIKTRGQQVTLSCSPISGHRSVSWYQQTPGQGLQFLFEYFSETQRNKGNFPGRFSGRQFSNSRSEMNVSTLELGDSALYLCASSLGQSNYGYTFGSGTRLTVV.

This clonotype has more than one count but fewer than ten. The V gene is TRBV9, the J gene TRBJ2-1, with D tentatively TRBD1 (5 bases). The CDR3 runs to 16 residues. The V end lost 0 bases, the J end lost 0 bases, and 10 bases lay between the germline ends. CDR1 and CDR2 from the germline V gene are SGDLS and YYNGEE. The chain's CDR3 is CASSVGTSTSYNEQFF. In DNA, the CDR3 is TGTGCCAGCAGCGTAGGGACATCAACCTCCTACAATGAGCAGTTCTTC.

This clonotype was picked up many times. The gene calls are TRBV29-1 and TRBJ1-3; 9 bases fit TRBD1. V was clipped by 7 bases and J by 3 bases; unmatched bases: 19. The CDR3 is 18 residues long. Germline values: CDR1 SQVTM, CDR2 ANQGSEA. The CDR3 sequence: CSARRDRDPDSDGNTIYF. For the CDR3, the DNA is TGCAGCGCAAGAAGGGACAGGGATCCCGATTCGGATGGAAACACCATATATTTT.

This rearrangement joins TRBV18 to TRBJ1-5; 7 bases match TRBD1. The CDR3 contains 14 residues. CDR1 KGHSH and CDR2 LQKENI come from the germline V gene. With 5 bases clipped from V and 6 bases from J, the junction kept 7 bases outside the gene matches. The CDR3 loop reads CASSKQGVVQPQHF. The CDR3 DNA follows: TGTGCCAGCTCAAAGCAGGGGGTTGTTCAGCCCCAGCATTTT.

The chain joins TRBV10-3 to TRBJ2-4; D might be TRBD1 (6 bases). V lost 4 bases to trimming and J lost 3 bases, with 7 bases between them. The CDR3 loop spans 13 amino acids. CDR1 is ENHRY, CDR2 SYGVKD, per germline. CDR3 in DNA: TGTGCCATCAGTGGGGACAACAAAAACATTCAGTACTTC. Residues: CAISGDNKNIQYF.